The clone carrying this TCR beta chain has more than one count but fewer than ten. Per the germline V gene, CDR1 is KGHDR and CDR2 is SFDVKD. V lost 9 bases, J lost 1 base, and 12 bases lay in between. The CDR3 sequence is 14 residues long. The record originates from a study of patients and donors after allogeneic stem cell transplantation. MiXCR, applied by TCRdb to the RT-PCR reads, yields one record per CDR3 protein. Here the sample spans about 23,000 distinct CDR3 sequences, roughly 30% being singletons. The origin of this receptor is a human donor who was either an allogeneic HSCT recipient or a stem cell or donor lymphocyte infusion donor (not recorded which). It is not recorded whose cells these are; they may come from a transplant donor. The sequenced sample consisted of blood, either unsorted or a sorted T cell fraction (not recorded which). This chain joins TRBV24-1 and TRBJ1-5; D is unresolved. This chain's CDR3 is CATALGGSNQPQHF. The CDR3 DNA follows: TGTGCCACCGCCCTTGGAGGGAGCAATCAGCCCCAGCATTTT.